Each of the 18 T cell receptor beta chains below was sequenced from the same sample in a study of CD8 T cells in ankylosing spondylitis. TCRdb re-called the 5' RACE reads with MiXCR, one entry per CDR3 protein. Of 250,000 to 350,000 distinct CDR3 sequences listed, around 18% were seen once; the top ten hold 7.8%. Sequenced input: blood, either unsorted or a sorted T cell fraction (not recorded which). The receptor source for this set is a male donor with ankylosing spondylitis or in good health (not recorded which).

The V call is TRBV27, the J call TRBJ1-5; D is ambiguous. The CDR3 length is 14 residues. Germline-derived CDR1 and CDR2 are MNHEY and SMNVEV (reference sequence). V was cut by 5 bases and J by 4 bases, with 12 bases left in between. CDR3 amino acids: CASSPTDGNQPQHF. CDR3 coding DNA: TGTGCCAGCAGTCCCACGGACGGGAATCAGCCCCAGCATTTT.

The chain recombines TRBV20-1 with TRBJ2-1, with 10 bases that match TRBD2. Per germline, CDR1 DFQATT and CDR2 SNEGSKA (reference sequence). The ends lost 2 bases at V and 2 bases at J; junction bases unmatched: 21. The CDR3 covers 21 residues. DNA of the CDR3: TGCAGTGCTAGACCTCGGCCTAAGGCCGGGCAGACTAGCGGGCCCTACAATGAGCAGTTCTTC. It specifies CSARPRPKAGQTSGPYNEQFF.

This clonotype occurred a few times. This chain uses TRBV4-1 with TRBJ2-7; 10 bases map to TRBD1. The CDR3 loop spans 15 amino acids. In germline, CDR1 is MGHRA, CDR2 YSYEKL. Trimming took 5 bases from V and 3 from J; bases not matched to a gene: 7. The CDR3 here is CASSIGQGGIYEQYV. The CDR3 bases are TGCGCCAGCAGCATTGGACAGGGGGGTATCTACGAGCAGTACGTC.

The CDR3 DNA sequence: TGTGCCAGCGAGGCGGAGAAGAACACTGAAGCTTTCTTT. As protein: CASEAEKNTEAFF. The chain employs TRBV6-2 or TRBV6-3 and TRBJ1-1; D is uncertain. Trimming shortened V by 8 bases and J by 1 base, and 11 bases separated the two germline ends. CDR1 is MNHEY, CDR2 SVGEGT, per germline. The CDR3 is 13 residues long.

The chain combines TRBV20-1 with TRBJ1-1, with unresolved D. This CDR3 is 13 amino acids long. V was cut by 4 bases and J by 0 bases, with 9 bases left in between. Germline V gene data show CDR1 as DFQATT and CDR2 as SNEGSKA (reference sequence). CDR3 residues: CSAKAEMNTEAFF. DNA of the CDR3: TGCAGTGCTAAGGCAGAAATGAACACTGAAGCTTTCTTT.

The V and J genes are TRBV4-1 and TRBJ1-6, with D possibly matching TRBD1 (6 bases). The CDR3 consists of 16 residues. V was trimmed by 0 bases and J by 2 bases, leaving 8 bases between them. The germline V gene encodes CDR1 MGHRA and CDR2 YSYEKL. As DNA, the CDR3 is TGCGCCAGCAGCCAAGAACAGGGAACCTATAATTCACCCCTCCACTTT. Translated: CASSQEQGTYNSPLHF.

This clonotype was found a few times. The V call is TRBV3-1, the J call TRBJ1-5, with TRBD1 matching 8 bases. Germline CDR1 is LGHDT and CDR2 is YNNKEL (reference sequence). V trimming: 6 bases; J trimming: 8 bases; junction bases outside the gene matches: 6. CDR3 size: 13 residues. The CDR3 spells CASSPGGPEPQHF. The CDR3 DNA is TGTGCCAGCAGTCCAGGGGGCCCGGAGCCCCAGCATTTT.

This clonotype was recorded at least ten times. V is TRBV2 and J is TRBJ1-5; D is unresolved. The germline gives CDR1 SNHLY, CDR2 FYNNEI. Trimming stripped 1 base from V and 7 bases from J, with 5 bases between. This CDR3 region has 12 residues. The CDR3 loop is CASSEGLQPQHF. The CDR3 DNA sequence: TGTGCCAGCAGTGAAGGATTACAGCCCCAGCATTTT.

This rearrangement joins TRBV11-2 to TRBJ2-3; no definite D call. With 2 bases removed from V and 4 bases from J, the gap between germline ends came to 13 bases. Germline CDR1 reads SGHAT; CDR2 reads FQNNGV. The CDR3 extends over 15 amino acids. The CDR3 loop is CASSLSVRRADTQYF. The CDR3 DNA reads TGTGCCAGCAGCTTATCTGTACGCCGGGCAGATACGCAGTATTTT.

The sample holds one count of this clonotype. J is TRBJ2-3 and V is TRBV7-9; D unclear. The CDR3 covers 12 residues. Germline CDR1 and CDR2: SEHNR and FQNEAQ (reference sequence). V lost 3 bases, J lost 5 bases, and 6 bases lay in between. CDR3 in amino acids: CASSFLEDTQYF. The CDR3 nucleotides read TGTGCCAGCAGCTTTTTAGAAGATACGCAGTATTTT.

The CDR3 DNA reads as TGTGCCAGCAGTCTCCTGGGTCGGATTAATGAAAAACTGTTTTTT. Its translation: CASSLLGRINEKLFF. J is TRBJ1-4 and V is TRBV2; no clear D gene. Looked up from germline, CDR1 is SNHLY and CDR2 is FYNNEI. The V end lost 5 bases, the J end lost 4 bases, and 14 bases lay between the germline ends. This CDR3 comprises 15 residues.

This clonotype was seen at least ten times. The gene calls are TRBV24-1 and TRBJ2-2; either TRBD1 or TRBD2 may supply D (5 bases each). The V end was cut by 9 bases, the J end by 6 bases, with 13 bases between. Germline CDR1 KGHDR, CDR2 SFDVKD. The CDR3 extends over 13 amino acids. The CDR3 loop reads CATGRDGAGELFF. In DNA form, the CDR3 reads TGTGCCACCGGAAGGGACGGCGCCGGGGAGCTGTTTTTT.

This clonotype was seen only a few times. This chain connects TRBV12-3 or TRBV12-4 to TRBJ2-2, with D hard to call. V lost 4 bases and J 8 bases, leaving 8 bases between the germline ends. This CDR3 contains 12 residues. For the CDR3, the DNA is TGTGCCAGCAGTTGGAAGTGGGGGGAGCTGTTTTTT. It codes for CASSWKWGELFF.

This clonotype was picked up a small number of times. V usage is TRBV29-1 and J usage is TRBJ1-4; no definite D call. The CDR3 has 11 residues. Germline CDR1 SQVTM, CDR2 ANQGSEA. The chain's CDR3 is CTPPVTLKLFF. The CDR3 DNA reads as TGCACCCCTCCCGTTACGCTAAAACTGTTTTTT.

In this sample, this clonotype turned up many times. The chain recombines TRBV24-1 with TRBJ2-7; D is ambiguous. The CDR3 runs to 15 residues. Trimming shortened V by 3 bases and J by 1 base, and 12 bases separated the two germline ends. CDR1 and CDR2 from the germline V gene are KGHDR and SFDVKD. CDR3 sequence reads: CATSDPPTGSYEQYV. Here the CDR3 DNA reads TGTGCCACCAGTGATCCTCCGACCGGGTCCTACGAGCAGTACGTC.

The chain combines TRBV5-5 with TRBJ1-4; D possibly corresponds to TRBD1 (6 bases). The germline V gene encodes CDR1 SGHKS and CDR2 YYEKEE (reference sequence). The CDR3 sequence is 15 residues long. The V and J ends lost 4 bases and 4 bases respectively, with 14 bases between them. DNA of the CDR3: TGTGCCAGCAGCCCCACAGGGACTAATAATGAAAAACTGTTTTTT. Protein product: CASSPTGTNNEKLFF. Using reference TRBV5-5 and TRBJ1-4 for the parts outside the CDR3, the full variable domain is DAGVTQSPTHLIKTRGQQVTLRCSPISGHKSVSWYQQVLGQGPQFIFQYYEKEERGRGNFPDRFSARQFPNYSSELNVNALLLGDSALYLCASSPTGTNNEKLFFGSGTQLSVL.

The rearrangement uses TRBV25-1 and TRBJ2-2; the D gene is possibly TRBD2 (6 bases). CDR3 size: 11 residues. Germline V gene lookup returns CDR1 MGHDK and CDR2 SYGVNS. V was trimmed by 8 bases and J by 6 bases, leaving 7 bases between them. The CDR3 is CASRGAGELFF. The CDR3 DNA reads TGTGCCAGCCGCGGGGCCGGGGAGCTGTTTTTT.

The CDR3 loop reads CASRPVGGAGTGELFF. As DNA, the CDR3 is TGTGCCAGCAGGCCGGTAGGGGGCGCGGGCACCGGGGAGCTGTTTTTT. This chain joins TRBV6-2 or TRBV6-3 and TRBJ2-2; 7 positions match TRBD1. Per the germline V gene, CDR1 is MNHEY and CDR2 is SVGEGT. This CDR3 has 16 residues. V lost 6 bases, J lost 4 bases, and 11 bases stayed unmatched.